This T cell receptor beta chain was identified in a study of control samples from healthy donors and cancer patients. Profiled with immunoSEQ multiplex PCR; TCRdb holds only in-frame clones, not every one. The table lists around 150,000 clones, 94% of them singletons, with 14% in the top ten. Germline values: CDR1 SGHDT, CDR2 YYEEEE. This CDR3 has 18 amino acids. V lost 4 bases, J lost 5 bases, and 27 bases lay in between. This sequence originates from a man aged 60 to 75 with colorectal cancer. The rearrangement joins TRBV5-6 to TRBJ1-2; D possibly corresponds to TRBD1 (6 bases). The sample comprised PBMCs. In DNA, the CDR3 is TGTGCCAGCAGCCCCGGCTATCCGACTACAGGGTCGGTGTATGGCTACACCTTC. It yields the protein CASSPGYPTTGSVYGYTF.